One and the same sample provided the 31 T cell receptor beta chains below, sequenced in a study of blood T cell repertoires in COVID-19. Clones were sequenced by immunoSEQ multiplex PCR, and TCRdb holds only the in-frame ones, with some missing. Of 150,000 or so clones listed, 75% to 90% were seen once; the top ten hold 10% to 15%. The sample comprised PBMCs or T cells enriched from blood (not recorded which). These receptors came from a woman aged 60 to 75 who had recovered from COVID-19.

The V and J genes are TRBV5-1 and TRBJ2-5; 7 bases align to TRBD2. CDR1 is SGHRS and CDR2 is YFSETQ in the germline V gene. This CDR3 has 15 residues. The J segment lost 4 bases and the V segment lost 2 bases, leaving 8 bases of the junction unmatched. The CDR3 region has the DNA TGCGCCAGCAGCTTTTCAGGGAGGGGTTTAGAGACCCAGTACTTC. Protein sequence: CASSFSGRGLETQYF.

The chain recombines TRBV12-5 with TRBJ2-5; 7 bases map to TRBD2. V gave up 6 bases and J gave up 1 base; unmatched junction bases: 5. Looked up from germline, CDR1 is LGHNT and CDR2 is FRNRAP. The CDR3 covers 14 residues. CDR3 residues: CASGPGGSQETQYF. Written as DNA, the CDR3 is TGTGCTAGTGGCCCCGGGGGGAGCCAAGAGACCCAGTACTTC.

J is TRBJ2-1 and V is TRBV5-1, with 8 bases that match TRBD2. V shed 0 bases, J shed 7 bases, and the junction held 6 bases outside the gene matches. The CDR3 spans 15 residues. Germline assignment: CDR1 SGHRS and CDR2 YFSETQ. In DNA, the CDR3 is TGCGCCAGCAGCTTGGGCGGTGCGGGGGGAAATGAGCAGTTCTTC. It codes for CASSLGGAGGNEQFF.

The chain combines TRBV12-3 or TRBV12-4 with TRBJ1-1; D gene uncertain. This CDR3 has 13 residues. The germline V and J ends were trimmed by 3 bases and 2 bases, with 7 bases remaining between them. The CDR3 here is CASSFGRNTEAFF. CDR3 nucleotide sequence: TGTGCCAGCAGTTTTGGGAGAAACACTGAAGCTTTCTTT.

The chain joins TRBV29-1 to TRBJ1-2; D is possibly TRBD1 (6 bases). This CDR3 is 12 amino acids long. Germline V lookup: CDR1 SQVTM, CDR2 ANQGSEA. The V and J ends lost 6 bases and 5 bases respectively, with 13 bases between them. CDR3 in amino acids: CSVGDIGYGYTF. In nucleotides, the CDR3 is TGCAGCGTGGGGGACATAGGTTATGGCTACACCTTC. Complete variable domain (other parts from reference TRBV29-1 and TRBJ1-2): SAVISQKPSRDICQRGTSLTIQCQVDSQVTMMFWYRQQPGQSLTLIATANQGSEATYESGFVIDKFPISRPNLTFSTLTVSNMSPEDSSIYLCSVGDIGYGYTFGSGTRLTVV.

The chain joins TRBV6-4 to TRBJ2-3; 10 bases match TRBD2. The CDR3 is 17 amino acids. After removal of 3 bases from V and 4 bases from J, the junction contained 10 bases not matched to a gene. Germline-derived CDR1 and CDR2 are MRHNA and SNTAGT. CDR3 coding DNA: TGTGCCAGCAGTGAAGTTGGAGCGGGGGGGCGCGCAGATACGCAGTATTTT. This gives the protein CASSEVGAGGRADTQYF.

This chain links TRBV11-2 with TRBJ2-2; TRBD1 might be the D (6 bases). This CDR3 spans 14 amino acids. CDR1 and CDR2 from the germline V gene are SGHAT and FQNNGV. V lost 4 bases to trimming and J lost 7 bases, with 13 bases between them. The CDR3 region is CASSSNRAVGELFF. The CDR3 nucleotides are TGTGCCAGCAGCTCGAACAGGGCTGTCGGGGAGCTGTTTTTT.

V gene TRBV7-9 combines with J gene TRBJ2-1, with D perhaps TRBD2 (5 bases). Germline CDR1 SEHNR, CDR2 FQNEAQ (reference sequence). The germline V and J ends were trimmed by 5 bases and 7 bases, with 21 bases remaining between them. The CDR3 has 16 amino acids. The CDR3 loop is CASSPTGSQDLNEQFF. CDR3 in DNA: TGTGCCAGCAGCCCCACTGGGAGCCAGGACCTGAATGAGCAGTTCTTC.

The count of this clone is one. This chain uses TRBV7-2 with TRBJ2-3; 10 nucleotides line up with TRBD2. CDR3 size: 19 residues. From germline, CDR1 is SGHTA and CDR2 FQGNSA. J gave up 5 bases and V 5 bases, and 19 bases lay outside the gene matches. CDR3 sequence: CASSPRRLAGVVELDTQYF. DNA for the CDR3: TGTGCCAGCAGCCCGAGACGCCTAGCGGGAGTTGTTGAGTTAGATACGCAGTATTTT.

The chain links TRBV18 to TRBJ2-7; 8 bases are shared with TRBD2. Germline V lookup: CDR1 KGHSH, CDR2 LQKENI. This CDR3 contains 15 residues. V dropped 2 bases and J dropped 7; count of bases not matched to a gene: 10. CDR3 nucleotide sequence: TGTGCCAGCTCACCAACGGGAGGGGGTCCTCGGGAGCAGTACTTC. Its protein is CASSPTGGGPREQYF. The complete variable domain, with remaining parts taken from reference TRBV18 and TRBJ2-7, reads NAGVMQNPRHLVRRRGQEARLRCSPMKGHSHVYWYRQLPEEGLKFMVYLQKENIIDESGMPKERFSAEFPKEGPSILRIQQVVRGDSAAYFCASSPTGGGPREQYFGPGTRLTVT.

The chain joins TRBV30 to TRBJ1-2; a weak D match, TRBD1 (6 bases). The CDR3 consists of 12 residues. The germline CDR1 and CDR2 sequences are GTSNPN and SVGIG (reference sequence). CDR3 loop: CAFRDTNYGYTF. In DNA, the CDR3 is TGTGCTTTCCGGGACACTAACTATGGCTACACCTTC.

The chain couples TRBV19 to TRBJ2-5; TRBD2 aligns across 8 bases. This CDR3 contains 15 residues. Looked up from germline, CDR1 is LNHDA and CDR2 is SQIVND (reference sequence). The J segment lost 3 bases and the V segment lost 5 bases, leaving 8 bases of the junction unmatched. The CDR3 bases are TGTGCCAGTAGTTCGGCTAGCGGGTTGAAAGAGACCCAGTACTTC. Protein product: CASSSASGLKETQYF.

V and J are TRBV19 and TRBJ2-6; D is ambiguous. This CDR3 contains 16 residues. Germline V lookup: CDR1 LNHDA, CDR2 SQIVND (reference sequence). The germline V and J ends were trimmed by 6 bases and 1 base, with 13 bases remaining between them. CDR3 sequence: CASSPGWASGANVLTF. The CDR3 nucleotides read TGTGCCAGTAGCCCCGGCTGGGCGTCTGGGGCCAACGTCCTGACTTTC.

The rearrangement joins TRBV11-2 to TRBJ2-1, with 8 positions matching TRBD2. The CDR3 is 17 residues long. V lost 5 bases and J lost 0; bases outside the gene matches: 9. Germline loops: CDR1 SGHAT, CDR2 FQNNGV. The CDR3, as DNA: TGTGCCAGCAGCCCCTGGAGCGGGGGAAACTCCTACAATGAGCAGTTCTTC. Amino acids: CASSPWSGGNSYNEQFF.

This clone is a singleton in its sample. The rearrangement links TRBV28 to TRBJ2-7; 9 bases agree with TRBD2. Trimming cost V 6 bases and J 4 bases; bases outside gene matches: 10. The CDR3 has 15 amino acids. Germline values: CDR1 MDHEN, CDR2 SYDVKM. CDR3 DNA sequence: TGTGCCAGCAGGAGCTCAAGCGGGGGGTTATACGAGCAGTACTTC. Amino acids: CASRSSSGGLYEQYF. The full variable domain, in which reference TRBV28 and TRBJ2-7 provide the parts outside the CDR3, is DVKVTQSSRYLVKRTGEKVFLECVQDMDHENMFWYRQDPGLGLRLIYFSYDVKMKEKGDIPEGYSVSREKKERFSLILESASTNQTSMYLCASRSSSGGLYEQYFGPGTRLTVT.

This chain joins TRBV7-2 and TRBJ2-1; 8 bases line up with TRBD2. This CDR3 spans 13 amino acids. Trimming at V came to 1 base and at J to 7 bases, leaving 0 bases not matched to a gene. The germline V gene encodes CDR1 SGHTA and CDR2 FQGNSA. This CDR3 is CASSLERGNEQFF. Written as DNA, the CDR3 is TGTGCCAGCAGCTTAGAGCGGGGGAATGAGCAGTTCTTC.

The genes are TRBV4-1 and TRBJ1-3, with D tentatively TRBD1 (6 bases). The V and J ends lost 2 bases and 4 bases respectively, with 9 bases between them. This CDR3 has 14 residues. The germline V gene encodes CDR1 MGHRA and CDR2 YSYEKL. CDR3 bases: TGCGCCAGCAGCCAACTGACAGGAGGAAACACCATATATTTT. Its protein product is CASSQLTGGNTIYF.

V is TRBV10-3 and J is TRBJ2-5, with 14 bases that match TRBD2. The V gene's germline CDR1 is ENHRY and CDR2 SYGVKD. The V gene end was trimmed by 4 bases and the J gene end by 5 bases; junction bases not matched to a gene: 24. This CDR3 region has 22 residues. The CDR3 is CAISARSSTSGRALVAGETQYF. In DNA form, the CDR3 reads TGTGCCATCAGTGCGCGAAGCTCGACTAGCGGGAGGGCCTTAGTTGCCGGGGAGACCCAGTACTTC.

The rearrangement links TRBV2 to TRBJ1-3; 7 bases align to TRBD1. CDR3 length equals 13 residues. J was trimmed by 3 bases and V by 4 bases; bases with no gene match: 0. Germline values: CDR1 SNHLY, CDR2 FYNNEI. CDR3 in DNA: TGTGCCAGCAGTGGGGACAGTGGAAACACCATATATTTT. Translated, it gives CASSGDSGNTIYF. Looking up the rest from reference TRBV2 and TRBJ1-3 gives the full variable domain: EPEVTQTPSHQVTQMGQEVILRCVPISNHLYFYWYRQILGQKVEFLVSFYNNEISEKSEIFDDQFSVERPDGSNFTLKIRSTKLEDSAMYFCASSGDSGNTIYFGEGSWLTVV.

V is TRBV3-1 (or the pseudogene TRBV3-2) and J is TRBJ1-2, with D possibly matching TRBD1 (5 bases). CDR1 and CDR2 from the germline V gene are LGHDT and YNNKEL (reference sequence). Trimming cost V 1 base and J 3 bases, with 12 bases left between them. The CDR3 is made up of 15 amino acids. In DNA form, the CDR3 reads TGTGCCAGCAGCCAAGGGTCCGGGGGTGACTATGGCTACACCTTC. Translated: CASSQGSGGDYGYTF.

This sequence joins TRBV19 and TRBJ1-5; D is uncertain. This CDR3 is 13 amino acids long. The germline V and J ends were trimmed by 3 bases and 1 base, with 4 bases remaining between them. Germline CDR1 reads LNHDA; CDR2 reads SQIVND (reference sequence). CDR3 nucleotide sequence: TGTGCCAGTAGTATTCAGAGCAATCAGCCCCAGCATTTT. Translating it yields CASSIQSNQPQHF.

Turning to this clone: An end of the junction differs from the germline gene, which may be a read error. This chain uses TRBV11-2 with TRBJ2-3; a weak D match, TRBD1 (6 bases). The germline V gene has CDR1 SGHAT and CDR2 FQNNGV. This CDR3 region has 11 residues. For the CDR3, the DNA is TGTGCCAGCAGCTACGGTCGGGACACCCGATTT. Translation gives CASSYGRDTRF.

J is TRBJ2-1 and V is TRBV24-1; possibly TRBD2 for D (6 bases). The germline V gene encodes CDR1 KGHDR and CDR2 SFDVKD. V lost 5 bases, J lost 2 bases, and 12 bases lay in between. The CDR3 runs 15 residues. CDR3 sequence (DNA): TGTGCCACCAGTGGTTTTAGCGGAGCCTACAATGAGCAGTTCTTC. Translating gives CATSGFSGAYNEQFF.

The chain couples TRBV9 to TRBJ2-3, with 10 nucleotides matching TRBD2. The germline V gene has CDR1 SGDLS and CDR2 YYNGEE. The CDR3 is 15 amino acids. The V segment lost 1 base and the J segment 5 bases; nucleotides outside the gene matches: 4. The CDR3 reads CASSVTSGALDTQYF. The CDR3 nucleotides are TGTGCCAGCAGCGTAACTAGCGGGGCCCTAGATACGCAGTATTTT. The full variable domain, rest sourced from reference TRBV9 and TRBJ2-3, is DSGVTQTPKHLITATGQRVTLRCSPRSGDLSVYWYQQSLDQGLQFLIQYYNGEERAKGNILERFSAQQFPDLHSELNLSSLELGDSALYFCASSVTSGALDTQYFGPGTRLTVL.

This clone was detected once. The V gene is TRBV29-1, the J gene TRBJ2-5; D is possibly TRBD1 (7 bases). CDR1 and CDR2 (germline): SQVTM, ANQGSEA. Trimming removed 7 bases from V and 1 base from J, with 13 bases in between. The CDR3 is 13 amino acids. The CDR3 sequence is CSAGGTAQETQYF. CDR3 DNA: TGCAGCGCCGGAGGGACAGCCCAAGAGACCCAGTACTTC.

The chain links TRBV24-1 to TRBJ1-2, with D perhaps matching TRBD1 (6 bases). The CDR3 is 12 residues long. Germline CDR1 and CDR2: KGHDR and SFDVKD. The V and J ends lost 9 bases and 3 bases respectively, with 10 bases between them. As DNA, the CDR3 is TGTGCCACCGGCGGGGGGCACTATGGCTACACCTTC. Its translation: CATGGGHYGYTF.

Here the CDR3 DNA reads TGTGCCAGCCTGGGACAGCCCCCTCTGTATGGCTACACCTTC. Residues: CASLGQPPLYGYTF. The rearrangement links TRBV6-5 to TRBJ1-2; TRBD1 matches 7 bases. This CDR3 spans 14 amino acids. V was clipped by 8 bases and J by 5 bases; unmatched bases: 11. The germline V gene has CDR1 MNHEY and CDR2 SVGAGI.

This clone occurred once. This chain connects TRBV19 to TRBJ1-3; unclear D gene. Per the germline V gene, CDR1 is LNHDA and CDR2 is SQIVND (reference sequence). CDR3 length equals 17 residues. With 1 base removed from V and 2 bases from J, the gap between germline ends came to 15 bases. CDR3 bases: TGTGCCAGTAGTATAGCCGGGATTCTACCCACTGGAAACACCATATATTTT. Translating it yields CASSIAGILPTGNTIYF.

The genes are TRBV6-5 and TRBJ1-5, with D perhaps matching TRBD1 (6 bases). This CDR3 comprises 13 residues. V was shortened by 6 bases and J by 7 bases, with 13 bases between the two germline ends. Germline V CDR1 and CDR2: MNHEY, SVGAGI. The CDR3 sequence is CASRVQGHQPQHF. The CDR3 coding sequence is TGTGCCAGCAGGGTACAGGGTCACCAGCCCCAGCATTTT.

The chain links TRBV14 to TRBJ2-1; 11 bases agree with TRBD2. V lost 2 bases to trimming and J lost 12 bases; unmatched junction nucleotides: 18. The V gene's germline CDR1 is SGHDN and CDR2 FVKESK. This CDR3 comprises 18 residues. The CDR3 region is CASSQWDSTTWTSGLQFF. CDR3 sequence (DNA): TGTGCCAGCAGCCAATGGGACTCAACCACCTGGACTAGCGGGTTGCAGTTCTTC.

The genes are TRBV5-4 and TRBJ2-1; a possible D gene is TRBD1 (5 bases). V was shortened by 4 bases and J by 7 bases, with 15 bases between the two germline ends. Germline-derived CDR1 and CDR2 are SGHNT and YYREEE (reference sequence). The length of the CDR3 is 14 residues. This chain's CDR3 is CASSLRDLGNEQFF. CDR3 DNA sequence: TGTGCCAGCAGCCTCAGGGATTTAGGGAATGAGCAGTTCTTC.